This T cell receptor beta chain derives from a study of cytotoxic CD8 clonotypes in ibrutinib-treated CLL. Libraries were prepared by immunoSEQ multiplex PCR; TCRdb keeps only in-frame clonotypes and omits some of them. The profile shows some 290,000 clones, 80% of them singletons. The junction had 8 bases not matched to a gene; V was cut back by 0 bases and J by 0 bases. The CDR3 is made up of 19 amino acids. Germline CDR1 LGHNT, CDR2 FRNRAP. This chain joins TRBV12-5 and TRBJ2-6; 7 bases are a match to TRBD1. This TCR derives from a human donor with chronic lymphocytic leukemia. Sequencing was performed on PBMCs, taken before ibrutinib treatment. The chain's CDR3 is CASGLVRDRAFSGANVLTF. CDR3 DNA sequence: TGTGCTAGTGGTTTGGTACGGGACAGAGCATTCTCTGGGGCCAACGTCCTGACTTTC. Combining the CDR3 with reference TRBV12-5 and TRBJ2-6 gives the whole variable domain DARVTQTPRHKVTEMGQEVTMRCQPILGHNTVFWYRQTMMQGLELLAYFRNRAPLDDSGMPKDRFSAEMPDATLATLKIQPSEPRDSAVYFCASGLVRDRAFSGANVLTFGAGSRLTVL.